What follows are 13 T cell receptor beta chains derived from one specimen sequenced in a study of OX40 agonist ivuxolimab in advanced cancers. Some clones are missing from TCRdb's copy, which holds only in-frame ones; the method was immunoSEQ multiplex PCR. The sample lists 90,000 to 95,000 clones, 70% to 90% occurring once. The sequenced sample was CD4+ or CD8+ T cells sorted from blood, obtained in a trial of the OX40 agonist ivuxolimab. Receptors originate from an adult with an advanced solid tumor such as melanoma, head and neck, liver or kidney cancer.

The table lists this clone with a count of one. The chain has TRBV29-1 and TRBJ2-1, with 10 bases aligning to TRBD2. Trimming cost V 5 bases and J 6 bases; bases outside gene matches: 4. The germline gives CDR1 SQVTM, CDR2 ANQGSEA. The CDR3 spans 13 residues. The DNA of the CDR3 is TGCAGCGTTTCTAGCGGGAGTTTCAATGAGCAGTTCTTC. Translated, it gives CSVSSGSFNEQFF.

V is TRBV6-6 and J is TRBJ2-2; a possible D gene is TRBD1 (5 bases). There are 13 residues in the CDR3. CDR1 MNHNY and CDR2 SVGAGI come from the germline V gene (reference sequence). Trimming took off 9 bases at V and 4 bases at J, with 12 bases between the two ends. The CDR3 sequence: CASTARATGELFF. CDR3 sequence (DNA): TGTGCCAGTACCGCCAGGGCCACCGGGGAGCTGTTTTTT.

The chain is built from TRBV11-2 and TRBJ1-1; 9 bases agree with TRBD1. CDR3 length equals 15 residues. Germline V gene data show CDR1 as SGHAT and CDR2 as FQNNGV. With 5 bases clipped from V and 0 bases from J, the junction kept 4 bases outside the gene matches. The CDR3 sequence: CASSPGDRVNTEAFF. The CDR3 DNA reads TGTGCCAGCAGCCCAGGGGACAGGGTGAACACTGAAGCTTTCTTT.

The chain joins TRBV6-1 to TRBJ2-7; TRBD2 matches at 7 bases. Trimming took 4 bases from V and 6 from J; bases not matched to a gene: 6. Germline V gene sequence: CDR1 MNHNS, CDR2 SASEGT. The CDR3 loop spans 13 amino acids. Written as DNA, the CDR3 is TGTGCCAGCAGTGGCGGGAGAACGGGCGAGCAGTACGTC. Translating gives CASSGGRTGEQYV.

This clone was detected only a few times. The chain combines TRBV30 with TRBJ1-2, with D uncertain. The V and J ends lost 0 bases and 4 bases respectively, with 6 bases between them. Germline V CDR1 and CDR2: GTSNPN, SVGIG (reference sequence). This CDR3 has 12 amino acids. Here the CDR3 DNA reads TGTGCCTGGAGTGTAGCCCTCTATGGCTACACCTTC. It encodes CAWSVALYGYTF.

The chain has TRBV11-3 and TRBJ2-5, with 9 nucleotides matching TRBD1. After removal of 5 bases from V and 3 bases from J, the junction contained 10 bases not matched to a gene. CDR1 and CDR2 from the germline V gene are SGHNT and YENEEA. The CDR3 has 16 amino acids. CDR3 in DNA: TGTGCCAGCAGCCCGGTAGCCGGGACAGGGAAAGAGACCCAGTACTTC. It translates to CASSPVAGTGKETQYF. Complete variable domain (other parts from reference TRBV11-3 and TRBJ2-5): EAGVVQSPRYKIIEKKQPVAFWCNPISGHNTLYWYLQNLGQGPELLIRYENEEAVDDSQLPKDRFSAERLKGVDSTLKIQPAELGDSAVYLCASSPVAGTGKETQYFGPGTRLLVL.

This chain links TRBV29-1 with TRBJ2-1; the match to TRBD1 covers 7 bases. J lost 0 bases, V lost 6 bases, and 5 bases had no gene match. The CDR3 sequence is 14 residues long. Germline values: CDR1 SQVTM, CDR2 ANQGSEA. CDR3 sequence reads: CSVTRQGSYNEQFF. Here the CDR3 DNA reads TGCAGCGTCACTAGACAGGGCTCCTACAATGAGCAGTTCTTC.

The CDR3 region has the DNA TGTGCCATCAGTGAGTCGGTCAGGATCCGGTACAATGAGCAGTTCTTC. This gives the protein CAISESVRIRYNEQFF. V gene TRBV10-3 combines with J gene TRBJ2-1; D gene uncertain. The V end lost 0 bases, the J end lost 4 bases, and 13 bases lay between the germline ends. The CDR3 sequence is 16 residues long. Germline lookup yields CDR1 ENHRY and CDR2 SYGVKD.

V is TRBV11-2 and J is TRBJ2-7, with D perhaps matching TRBD1 or TRBD2 (5 bases each). Germline values: CDR1 SGHAT, CDR2 FQNNGV. There are 16 residues in the CDR3. V lost 5 bases to trimming and J lost 2 bases, with 19 bases between them. The CDR3 DNA reads as TGTGCCAGCAGCCCTGGGGGAGCAGGGCGTACCTACGAGCAGTACTTC. The encoded protein is CASSPGGAGRTYEQYF. Looking up the rest from reference TRBV11-2 and TRBJ2-7 gives the full variable domain: EAGVAQSPRYKIIEKRQSVAFWCNPISGHATLYWYQQILGQGPKLLIQFQNNGVVDDSQLPKDRFSAERLKGVDSTLKIQPAKLEDSAVYLCASSPGGAGRTYEQYFGPGTRLTVT.

The chain uses TRBV2 and TRBJ2-5; TRBD1 matches at 10 bases. This CDR3 has 14 residues. Germline CDR1 and CDR2: SNHLY and FYNNEI. The V gene end was trimmed by 5 bases and the J gene end by 5 bases; junction bases not matched to a gene: 5. The CDR3 DNA sequence: TGTGCCAGCAGTTTGACAGGGGGCTGGGAGACCCAGTACTTC. This translates into CASSLTGGWETQYF.

CDR3 residues: CASSLGWANTEAFF. The CDR3 DNA sequence: TGTGCCAGCAGCTTGGGTTGGGCTAACACTGAAGCTTTCTTT. The rearrangement joins TRBV5-5 to TRBJ1-1; no firm D call. CDR1 is SGHKS, CDR2 YYEKEE, per germline (reference sequence). The CDR3 loop spans 14 amino acids. Trimming stripped 0 bases from V and 2 bases from J, with 8 bases between.

The chain is built from TRBV7-2 and TRBJ2-7, with TRBD2 matching over 7 bases. The germline V gene has CDR1 SGHTA and CDR2 FQGNSA. CDR3 size: 14 residues. V lost 3 bases and J lost 3; bases outside the gene matches: 5. CDR3 DNA: TGTGCCAGCAGCTTGCCGACTAGCAGCTACGAGCAGTACTTC. As protein: CASSLPTSSYEQYF.

This sequence joins TRBV19 and TRBJ1-2, with D unclear. Trimming took 4 bases from V and 0 from J, leaving 9 bases between them. Germline V lookup: CDR1 LNHDA, CDR2 SQIVND (reference sequence). This CDR3 spans 14 amino acids. The CDR3 nucleotides are TGTGCCAGTAGTAGGACGTACACTAACTATGGCTACACCTTC. Translating it yields CASSRTYTNYGYTF.